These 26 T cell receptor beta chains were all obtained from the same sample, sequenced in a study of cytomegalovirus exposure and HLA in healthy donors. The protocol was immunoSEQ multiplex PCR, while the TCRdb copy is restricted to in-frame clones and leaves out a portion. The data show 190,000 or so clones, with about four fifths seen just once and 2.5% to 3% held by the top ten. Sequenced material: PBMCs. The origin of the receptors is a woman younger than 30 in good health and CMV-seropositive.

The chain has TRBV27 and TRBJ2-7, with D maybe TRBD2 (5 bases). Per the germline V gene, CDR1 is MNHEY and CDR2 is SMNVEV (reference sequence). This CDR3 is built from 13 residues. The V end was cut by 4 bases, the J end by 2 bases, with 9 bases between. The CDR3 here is CASSSTGTYEQYF. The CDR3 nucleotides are TGTGCCAGCAGTTCGACCGGGACCTACGAGCAGTACTTC.

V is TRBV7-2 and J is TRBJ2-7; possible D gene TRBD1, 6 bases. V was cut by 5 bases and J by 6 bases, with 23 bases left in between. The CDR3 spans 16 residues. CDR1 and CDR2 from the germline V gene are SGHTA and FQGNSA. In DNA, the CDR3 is TGTGCCAGCAGCAAATCTCCAGGCCAGGGGTCGATCGAGCAGTACTTC. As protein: CASSKSPGQGSIEQYF.

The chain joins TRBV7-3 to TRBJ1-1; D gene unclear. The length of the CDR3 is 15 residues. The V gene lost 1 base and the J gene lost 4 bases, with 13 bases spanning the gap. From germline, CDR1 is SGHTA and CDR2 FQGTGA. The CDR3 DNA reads TGTGCCAGCAGCTTAAGAGGAGGGAAGGGCACTGAAGCTTTCTTT. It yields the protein CASSLRGGKGTEAFF.

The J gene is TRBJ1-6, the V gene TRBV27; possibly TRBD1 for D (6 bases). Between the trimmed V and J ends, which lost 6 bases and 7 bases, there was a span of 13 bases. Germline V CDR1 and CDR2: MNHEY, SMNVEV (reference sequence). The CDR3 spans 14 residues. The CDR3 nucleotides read TGTGCCAGCAGGCCCGGGACAAGCAATTCACCCCTCCACTTT. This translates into CASRPGTSNSPLHF.

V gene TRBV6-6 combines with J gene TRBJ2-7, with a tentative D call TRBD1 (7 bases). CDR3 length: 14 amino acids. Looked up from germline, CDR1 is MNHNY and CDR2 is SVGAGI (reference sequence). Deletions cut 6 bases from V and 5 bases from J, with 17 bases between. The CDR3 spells CASRIGGGKDEQYF. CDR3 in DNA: TGTGCCAGCAGGATAGGGGGCGGGAAGGACGAGCAGTACTTC.

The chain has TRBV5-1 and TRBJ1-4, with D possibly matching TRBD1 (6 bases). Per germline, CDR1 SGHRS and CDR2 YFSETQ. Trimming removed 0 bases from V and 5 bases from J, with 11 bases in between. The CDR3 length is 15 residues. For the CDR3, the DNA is TGCGCCAGCAGCTTGGGGATTGACAGGAATGAAAAACTGTTTTTT. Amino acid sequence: CASSLGIDRNEKLFF.

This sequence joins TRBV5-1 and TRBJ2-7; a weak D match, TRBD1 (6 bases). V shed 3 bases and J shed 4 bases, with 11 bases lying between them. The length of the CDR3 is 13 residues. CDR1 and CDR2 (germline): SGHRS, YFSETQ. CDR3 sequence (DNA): TGCGCCAGCAGCTGGGCCCAGGGGTACGAGCAGTACTTC. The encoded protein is CASSWAQGYEQYF.

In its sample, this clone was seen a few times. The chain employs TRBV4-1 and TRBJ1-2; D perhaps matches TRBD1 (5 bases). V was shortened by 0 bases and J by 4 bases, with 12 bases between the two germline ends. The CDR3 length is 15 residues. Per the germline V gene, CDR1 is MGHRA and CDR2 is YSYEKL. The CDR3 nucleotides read TGCGCCAGCAGCCAAGAAGGAGGGGTGGTCTATGGCTACACCTTC. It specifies CASSQEGGVVYGYTF.

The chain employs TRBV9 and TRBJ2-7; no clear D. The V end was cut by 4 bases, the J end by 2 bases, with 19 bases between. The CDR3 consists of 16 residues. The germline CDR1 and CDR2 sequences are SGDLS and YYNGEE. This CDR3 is CASSYSSTLNTYEQYF. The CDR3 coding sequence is TGTGCCAGCAGCTACTCTTCGACTCTAAATACCTACGAGCAGTACTTC.

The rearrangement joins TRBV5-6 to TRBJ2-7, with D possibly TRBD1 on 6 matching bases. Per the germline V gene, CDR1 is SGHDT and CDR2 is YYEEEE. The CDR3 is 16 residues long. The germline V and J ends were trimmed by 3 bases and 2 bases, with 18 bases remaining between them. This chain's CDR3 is CASSSSEVSGAYEQYF. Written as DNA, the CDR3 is TGTGCCAGCAGCTCATCGGAGGTGTCAGGGGCCTACGAGCAGTACTTC.

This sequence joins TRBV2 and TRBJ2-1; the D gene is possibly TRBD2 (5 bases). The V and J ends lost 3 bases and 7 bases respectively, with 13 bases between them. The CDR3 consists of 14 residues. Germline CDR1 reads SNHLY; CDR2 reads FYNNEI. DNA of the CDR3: TGTGCCAGCAGTGAGATGAGGGATCGGAATGAGCAGTTCTTC. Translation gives CASSEMRDRNEQFF.

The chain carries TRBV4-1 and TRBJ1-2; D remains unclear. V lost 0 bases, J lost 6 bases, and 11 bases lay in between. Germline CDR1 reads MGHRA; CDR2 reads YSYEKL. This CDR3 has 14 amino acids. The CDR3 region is CASSQDPPGDGYTF. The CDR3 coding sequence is TGCGCCAGCAGCCAAGATCCGCCAGGTGATGGCTACACCTTC.

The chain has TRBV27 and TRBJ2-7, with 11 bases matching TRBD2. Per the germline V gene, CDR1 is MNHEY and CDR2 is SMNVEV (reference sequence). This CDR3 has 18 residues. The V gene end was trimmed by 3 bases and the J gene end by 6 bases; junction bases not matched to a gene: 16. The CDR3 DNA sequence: TGTGCCAGCAGTTTTAGTGGGACTAGCGGCGGATGGGGGAGCGAGCAGTACTTC. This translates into CASSFSGTSGGWGSEQYF.

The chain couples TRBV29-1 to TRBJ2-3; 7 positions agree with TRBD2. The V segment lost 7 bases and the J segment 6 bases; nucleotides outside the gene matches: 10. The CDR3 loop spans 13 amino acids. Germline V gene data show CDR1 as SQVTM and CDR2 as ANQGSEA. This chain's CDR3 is CSGLGGGTDTQYF. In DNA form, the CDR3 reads TGCAGCGGCCTTGGGGGGGGAACGGATACGCAGTATTTT.

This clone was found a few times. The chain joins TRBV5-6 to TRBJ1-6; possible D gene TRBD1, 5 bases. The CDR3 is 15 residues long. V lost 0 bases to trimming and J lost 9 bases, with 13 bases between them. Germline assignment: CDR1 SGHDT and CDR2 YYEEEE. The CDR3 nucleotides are TGTGCCAGCAGCTTGGCAGGGAACGTTATTTCACCCCTCCACTTT. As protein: CASSLAGNVISPLHF. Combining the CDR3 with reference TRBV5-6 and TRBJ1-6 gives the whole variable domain DAGVTQSPTHLIKTRGQQVTLRCSPKSGHDTVSWYQQALGQGPQFIFQYYEEEERQRGNFPDRFSGHQFPNYSSELNVNALLLGDSALYLCASSLAGNVISPLHFGNGTRLTVT.

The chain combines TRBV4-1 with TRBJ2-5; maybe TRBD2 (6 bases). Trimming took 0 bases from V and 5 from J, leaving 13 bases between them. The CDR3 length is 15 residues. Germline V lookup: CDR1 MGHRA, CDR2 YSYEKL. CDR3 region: CASSQDPGSGETQYF. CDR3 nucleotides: TGCGCCAGCAGCCAAGATCCAGGGAGCGGGGAGACCCAGTACTTC.

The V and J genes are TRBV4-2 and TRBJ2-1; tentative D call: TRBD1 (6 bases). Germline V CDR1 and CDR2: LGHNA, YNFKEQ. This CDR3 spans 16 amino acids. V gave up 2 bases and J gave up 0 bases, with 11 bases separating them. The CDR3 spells CASSQNQGSSYNEQFF. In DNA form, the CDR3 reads TGTGCCAGCAGCCAAAATCAGGGGAGCTCCTACAATGAGCAGTTCTTC.

The CDR3 here is CASSASGTSGYTF. CDR3 DNA sequence: TGTGCCAGCAGCGCATCAGGCACGAGTGGCTACACCTTC. The rearrangement joins TRBV7-9 to TRBJ1-2; D is unclear. The CDR3 runs 13 residues. Between the trimmed V and J ends, which lost 5 bases and 7 bases, there was a span of 14 bases. Germline loops: CDR1 SEHNR, CDR2 FQNEAQ (reference sequence).

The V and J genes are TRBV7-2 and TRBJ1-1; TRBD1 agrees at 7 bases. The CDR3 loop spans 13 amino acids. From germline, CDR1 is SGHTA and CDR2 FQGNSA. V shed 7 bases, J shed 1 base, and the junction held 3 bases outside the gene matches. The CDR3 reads CASKGARNTEAFF. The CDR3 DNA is TGTGCCAGCAAGGGGGCCCGGAACACTGAAGCTTTCTTT.

The CDR3 loop is CASSMLGGGNTIYF. The CDR3, as DNA: TGTGCCAGTAGTATGCTCGGGGGAGGAAACACCATATATTTT. The V and J genes are TRBV19 and TRBJ1-3, with D maybe TRBD1 (5 bases). Germline V CDR1 and CDR2: LNHDA, SQIVND (reference sequence). Trimming pared 3 bases from V and 4 bases from J, leaving 10 bases between. This CDR3 has 14 amino acids. Supplemented by reference TRBV19 and TRBJ1-3, the full variable domain reads DGGITQSPKYLFRKEGQNVTLSCEQNLNHDAMYWYRQDPGQGLRLIYYSQIVNDFQKGDIAEGYSVSREKKESFPLTVTSAQKNPTAFYLCASSMLGGGNTIYFGEGSWLTVV.

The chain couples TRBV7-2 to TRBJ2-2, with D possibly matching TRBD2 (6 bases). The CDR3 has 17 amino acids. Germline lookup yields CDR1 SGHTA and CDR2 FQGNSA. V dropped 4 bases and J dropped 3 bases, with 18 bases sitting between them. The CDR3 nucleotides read TGTGCCAGCAGCTCGAGTAGCGGACCGGCACACACCGGGGAGCTGTTTTTT. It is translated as CASSSSSGPAHTGELFF.

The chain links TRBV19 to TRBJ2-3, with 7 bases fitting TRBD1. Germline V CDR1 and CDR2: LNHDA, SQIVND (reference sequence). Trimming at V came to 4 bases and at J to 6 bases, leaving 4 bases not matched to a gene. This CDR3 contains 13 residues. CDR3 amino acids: CASSNRGWDTQYF. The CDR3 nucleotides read TGTGCCAGTAGTAACAGGGGATGGGATACGCAGTATTTT. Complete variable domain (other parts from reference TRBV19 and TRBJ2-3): DGGITQSPKYLFRKEGQNVTLSCEQNLNHDAMYWYRQDPGQGLRLIYYSQIVNDFQKGDIAEGYSVSREKKESFPLTVTSAQKNPTAFYLCASSNRGWDTQYFGPGTRLTVL.

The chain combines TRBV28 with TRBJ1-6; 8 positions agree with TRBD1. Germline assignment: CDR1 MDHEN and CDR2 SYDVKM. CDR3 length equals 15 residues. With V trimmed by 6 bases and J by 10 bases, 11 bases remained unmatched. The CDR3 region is CASRSTGARDSPLHF. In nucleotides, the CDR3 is TGTGCCAGCAGATCGACAGGGGCACGTGACTCACCCCTCCACTTT.

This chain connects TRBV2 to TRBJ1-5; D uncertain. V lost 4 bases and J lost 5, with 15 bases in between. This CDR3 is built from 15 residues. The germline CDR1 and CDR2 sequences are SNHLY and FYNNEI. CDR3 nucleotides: TGTGCCAGCAGTGGGTCCGGGATTAGGGATCAGCCCCAGCATTTT. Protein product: CASSGSGIRDQPQHF.

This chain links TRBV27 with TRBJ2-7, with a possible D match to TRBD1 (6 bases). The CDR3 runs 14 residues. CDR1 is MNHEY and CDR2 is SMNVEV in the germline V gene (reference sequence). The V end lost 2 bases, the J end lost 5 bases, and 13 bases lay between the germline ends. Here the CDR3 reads CASSLIRGSNEQYF. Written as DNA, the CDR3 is TGTGCCAGCAGTTTAATCAGGGGCAGTAACGAGCAGTACTTC.

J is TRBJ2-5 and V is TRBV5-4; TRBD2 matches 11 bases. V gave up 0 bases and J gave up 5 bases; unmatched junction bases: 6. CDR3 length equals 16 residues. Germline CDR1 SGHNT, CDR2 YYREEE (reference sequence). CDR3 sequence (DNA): TGTGCCAGCAGCTTGGCGTCTAGCGGGGGGAGGGAGACCCAGTACTTC. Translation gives CASSLASSGGRETQYF.